Below, 26 T cell receptor beta chains from the same sample are listed, as sequenced in a study of blood T cell repertoires in COVID-19. This table comes from immunoSEQ multiplex PCR, and its TCRdb copy is limited to in-frame clones, with some not included. The sample has about 480,000 clones; roughly nine tenths are singletons. Sequencing used peripheral blood. These receptor sequences come from a man between 18 and 35 years old with COVID-19, enrolled during active disease.

The chain combines TRBV5-6 with TRBJ2-5; D is possibly TRBD1 (6 bases). CDR3 length: 13 amino acids. V shed 6 bases and J shed 5 bases, with 14 bases lying between them. Germline V lookup: CDR1 SGHDT, CDR2 YYEEEE. CDR3 residues: CASMAQGRETQYF. The DNA for the CDR3 is TGTGCCAGCATGGCCCAGGGGCGGGAGACCCAGTACTTC.

The chain employs TRBV4-2 and TRBJ2-7; 7 nucleotides line up with TRBD2. Looked up from germline, CDR1 is LGHNA and CDR2 is YNFKEQ. The V and J ends lost 0 bases and 1 base, in that order; junction bases with no gene match: 6. The CDR3 consists of 16 residues. The CDR3, as DNA: TGTGCCAGCAGCCAAGATAACGGACTAGATTCCTACGAGCAGTACTTC. The encoded protein is CASSQDNGLDSYEQYF.

The chain uses TRBV24-1 and TRBJ2-1; maybe TRBD1 (6 bases). Trimming stripped 9 bases from V and 3 bases from J, with 20 bases between. This CDR3 is 16 amino acids long. Germline V gene sequence: CDR1 KGHDR, CDR2 SFDVKD. CDR3: CATARRAGAVYNEQFF. CDR3 DNA: TGTGCCACCGCTAGAAGGGCAGGGGCCGTCTACAATGAGCAGTTCTTC.

This sequence joins TRBV7-2 and TRBJ1-6; D is undetermined. The CDR3 consists of 15 residues. Germline lookup yields CDR1 SGHTA and CDR2 FQGNSA. V was clipped by 5 bases and J by 8 bases, with 16 bases between them. CDR3 DNA sequence: TGTGCCAGCAGCCCCGGGTCCTCTCTTCATTCACCCCTCCACTTT. It is translated as CASSPGSSLHSPLHF.

This chain uses TRBV4-1 with TRBJ2-3; 12 bases match TRBD2. Trimming at V came to 4 bases and at J to 3 bases, leaving 5 bases not matched to a gene. Germline V lookup: CDR1 MGHRA, CDR2 YSYEKL. The CDR3 length is 16 residues. Here the CDR3 reads CASSLRTSGATDTQYF. The CDR3 bases are TGCGCCAGCAGCCTTAGGACTAGCGGGGCAACAGATACGCAGTATTTT.

The rearrangement joins TRBV12-3 or TRBV12-4 to TRBJ2-5, with TRBD2 identical over 7 bases. The junction had 0 bases not matched to a gene; V was cut back by 4 bases and J by 7 bases. The CDR3 is made up of 11 amino acids. For the CDR3, the DNA is TGTGCCAGCAGTTCGGGGGGGACCCAGTACTTC. Residues: CASSSGGTQYF.

This clone was observed a single time. The chain couples TRBV19 to TRBJ2-6; tentative D call: TRBD2 (6 bases). The CDR3 sequence is 17 residues long. The germline V gene has CDR1 LNHDA and CDR2 SQIVND (reference sequence). V was cut by 6 bases and J by 0 bases, with 15 bases left in between. CDR3 DNA: TGTGCCAGTAGCCCTGGGAGCGGGCGCTCTGGGGCCAACGTCCTGACTTTC. Protein: CASSPGSGRSGANVLTF.

The V and J genes are TRBV10-2 and TRBJ2-2; 7 bases map to TRBD1. V was pared by 5 bases and J by 4 bases, with 10 bases of the junction left unmatched. CDR3 length: 16 amino acids. Germline V gene sequence: CDR1 WSHSY, CDR2 SAAADI. CDR3 region: CASSKPGTDLTGELFF. CDR3 sequence (DNA): TGCGCCAGCAGTAAACCCGGGACAGACCTCACCGGGGAGCTGTTTTTT.

The chain uses TRBV2 and TRBJ2-7, with 9 bases identical to TRBD2. Germline loops: CDR1 SNHLY, CDR2 FYNNEI. Trimming cost V 3 bases and J 4 bases; bases outside gene matches: 7. The CDR3 loop spans 15 amino acids. The CDR3 is CASSDVRGREYEQYF. The CDR3 region has the DNA TGTGCCAGCAGTGATGTTCGCGGGAGGGAATACGAGCAGTACTTC.

The chain carries TRBV18 and TRBJ2-6, with 8 bases that match TRBD1. V lost 4 bases and J lost 0; bases outside the gene matches: 5. Per the germline V gene, CDR1 is KGHSH and CDR2 is LQKENI. This CDR3 comprises 17 residues. The CDR3 sequence is CASSLTGDASGANVLTF. The CDR3 DNA follows: TGTGCCAGCTCACTGACAGGGGACGCCTCTGGGGCCAACGTCCTGACTTTC.

This clone was detected only once. The chain is built from TRBV19 and TRBJ2-3; TRBD2 aligns across 9 bases. The CDR3 is made up of 15 amino acids. The germline CDR1 and CDR2 sequences are LNHDA and SQIVND (reference sequence). V gave up 5 bases and J gave up 4 bases; unmatched junction bases: 7. The DNA for the CDR3 is TGTGCCAGTAGTCCTAGCGGGATCCTAGCAGATACGCAGTATTTT. Translation gives CASSPSGILADTQYF.

V gene TRBV20-1 combines with J gene TRBJ2-7; 7 bases match TRBD2. Germline assignment: CDR1 DFQATT and CDR2 SNEGSKA (reference sequence). V lost 3 bases and J lost 2; bases outside the gene matches: 7. CDR3 size: 14 residues. CDR3 loop: CSASSGRPPYEQYF. In DNA, the CDR3 is TGCAGTGCTAGTAGCGGGCGGCCCCCCTACGAGCAGTACTTC.

The chain couples TRBV18 to TRBJ1-4, with D tentatively TRBD1 (6 bases). V was shortened by 3 bases and J by 6 bases, with 14 bases between the two germline ends. The germline V gene encodes CDR1 KGHSH and CDR2 LQKENI. This CDR3 has 15 amino acids. DNA for the CDR3: TGTGCCAGCTCACCTTTGGACAGTTTCGATGAAAAACTGTTTTTT. Translated, it gives CASSPLDSFDEKLFF. The entire variable domain, with the rest obtained from reference TRBV18 and TRBJ1-4, is as follows: NAGVMQNPRHLVRRRGQEARLRCSPMKGHSHVYWYRQLPEEGLKFMVYLQKENIIDESGMPKERFSAEFPKEGPSILRIQQVVRGDSAAYFCASSPLDSFDEKLFFGSGTQLSVL.

The chain has TRBV27 and TRBJ1-1, with 7 bases identical to TRBD1. The CDR3 runs 13 residues. From germline, CDR1 is MNHEY and CDR2 SMNVEV (reference sequence). J gave up 10 bases and V 2 bases, and 7 bases lay outside the gene matches. The CDR3 region has the DNA TGTGCCAGCAGTTTAGGGCGGACAGGACCAGCTTTCTTT. The encoded protein is CASSLGRTGPAFF.

The chain has TRBV9 and TRBJ2-5; TRBD2 agrees at 14 bases. This CDR3 region has 16 residues. Germline-derived CDR1 and CDR2 are SGDLS and YYNGEE. V gave up 3 bases and J gave up 5 bases; unmatched junction bases: 6. CDR3 loop: CASSARTSGGTETQYF. CDR3 in DNA: TGTGCCAGCAGCGCCAGGACTAGCGGGGGGACGGAGACCCAGTACTTC. The full variable domain, completed using reference TRBV9 and TRBJ2-5, is DSGVTQTPKHLITATGQRVTLRCSPRSGDLSVYWYQQSLDQGLQFLIQYYNGEERAKGNILERFSAQQFPDLHSELNLSSLELGDSALYFCASSARTSGGTETQYFGPGTRLLVL.

In nucleotides, the CDR3 is TGTGCCAGCAGTTATCAGGGGGCGGGCGGGGAGCTGTTTTTT. Translating gives CASSYQGAGGELFF. The chain has TRBV6-5 and TRBJ2-2; 8 nucleotides align to TRBD1. J gave up 7 bases and V 3 bases, and 4 bases lay outside the gene matches. The CDR3 covers 14 residues. Germline V gene sequence: CDR1 MNHEY, CDR2 SVGAGI.

The gene calls are TRBV7-8 and TRBJ2-5; D gene uncertain. V lost 7 bases, J lost 4 bases, and 16 bases lay in between. Germline CDR1 SGHVS, CDR2 FQNEAQ. The CDR3 runs to 14 residues. In DNA form, the CDR3 reads TGTGCCAGCACCGCGACGGAGAGCTTAGAGACCCAGTACTTC. Amino acid sequence: CASTATESLETQYF.

The CDR3 sequence is CASSTPAARVDEQFF. Here the CDR3 DNA reads TGTGCCAGCAGCACCCCCGCCGCCAGGGTGGATGAGCAGTTCTTC. The chain has TRBV7-6 and TRBJ2-1; D may be TRBD1 (5 bases). There are 15 residues in the CDR3. V gave up 5 bases and J gave up 8 bases, with 19 bases separating them. Germline CDR1 is SGHVS and CDR2 is FNYEAQ. The whole variable domain, filled in from reference TRBV7-6 and TRBJ2-1, reads GAGVSQSPRYKVTKRGQDVALRCDPISGHVSLYWYRQALGQGPEFLTYFNYEAQQDKSGLPNDRFSAERPEGSISTLTIQRTEQRDSAMYRCASSTPAARVDEQFFGPGTRLTVL.

The chain employs TRBV15 and TRBJ1-1, with D perhaps TRBD1 (5 bases). CDR1 is LNHNV, CDR2 YYDKDF, per germline (reference sequence). The CDR3 runs 15 residues. Trimming stripped 0 bases from V and 4 bases from J, with 12 bases between. CDR3 DNA: TGTGCCACCAGCAGAGATCTGGCAGGGATCACTGAAGCTTTCTTT. This translates into CATSRDLAGITEAFF. Supplemented by reference TRBV15 and TRBJ1-1, the full variable domain reads DAMVIQNPRYQVTQFGKPVTLSCSQTLNHNVMYWYQQKSSQAPKLLFHYYDKDFNNEADTPDNFQSRRPNTSFCFLDIRSPGLGDTAMYLCATSRDLAGITEAFFGQGTRLTVV.

The chain carries TRBV24-1 and TRBJ2-1; 10 bases match TRBD2. The CDR3 contains 16 residues. With V trimmed by 2 bases and J by 6 bases, 6 bases remained unmatched. Germline V gene sequence: CDR1 KGHDR, CDR2 SFDVKD. The CDR3 sequence: CATSDSAGGPFNEQFF. CDR3 bases: TGTGCCACCAGTGATTCAGCGGGAGGGCCTTTCAATGAGCAGTTCTTC.

The rearrangement links TRBV6-5 to TRBJ2-1, with 7 bases fitting TRBD1. CDR1 and CDR2 from the germline V gene are MNHEY and SVGAGI. The CDR3 covers 12 residues. Unmatched junction bases numbered 7, after V lost 5 bases and J lost 12 bases. CDR3 DNA sequence: TGTGCCAGCAGTACAGTGGGACAGAGGCAGTTCTTC. It specifies CASSTVGQRQFF.

The chain is built from TRBV6-5 and TRBJ2-7, with D unclear. The CDR3 has 14 residues. CDR1 is MNHEY and CDR2 is SVGAGI in the germline V gene. Trimming pared 2 bases from V and 4 bases from J, leaving 12 bases between. In nucleotides, the CDR3 is TGTGCCAGCAGTTACCGGTCTAGTTTGTACGAGCAGTACTTC. It translates to CASSYRSSLYEQYF.

The V gene is TRBV5-4, the J gene TRBJ1-2; 10 bases fit TRBD1. The V segment lost 6 bases and the J segment 7 bases; nucleotides outside the gene matches: 6. This CDR3 comprises 13 residues. Germline V lookup: CDR1 SGHNT, CDR2 YYREEE (reference sequence). The CDR3 region is CASNRDRGGGYTF. CDR3 coding DNA: TGTGCCAGCAACCGGGACAGGGGAGGTGGCTACACCTTC.

The chain recombines TRBV27 with TRBJ2-7; 11 bases are shared with TRBD1. The CDR3 is made up of 14 amino acids. Germline V gives CDR1 MNHEY, CDR2 SMNVEV (reference sequence). The junction had 2 bases not matched to a gene; V was cut back by 4 bases and J by 3 bases. The DNA for the CDR3 is TGTGCCAGCAGTTCCGGGACAGGGGGCTACGAGCAGTACTTC. It yields the protein CASSSGTGGYEQYF.

This chain connects TRBV29-1 to TRBJ1-1, with D perhaps TRBD1 (6 bases). The CDR3 spans 14 residues. V was trimmed by 3 bases and J by 0 bases, leaving 11 bases between them. The germline V gene encodes CDR1 SQVTM and CDR2 ANQGSEA. This CDR3 is CSVDPGQLNTEAFF. The CDR3 DNA is TGCAGCGTTGACCCTGGACAGCTGAACACTGAAGCTTTCTTT.

This sequence joins TRBV19 and TRBJ2-3; 9 bases agree with TRBD1. Per the germline V gene, CDR1 is LNHDA and CDR2 is SQIVND (reference sequence). Unmatched junction bases numbered 7, after V lost 6 bases and J lost 0 bases. CDR3 length: 16 amino acids. Here the CDR3 DNA reads TGTGCCAGTAGGGACAGGGGATCGGCGAGCACAGATACGCAGTATTTT. Residues: CASRDRGSASTDTQYF.